This record concerns one T cell receptor (beta chain) sequence. Its antigen is unidentified. The donors, nominally healthy at sampling, likely had unrecorded immune exposures. The data belong to a study of cytomegalovirus exposure and HLA in healthy donors. Study-wide results and caveats: Rarity characterized most TCR sequences, yet some public TCRs appeared in many donors. Within an earlier analysis, most TCR beta V segments proved productive either about 90% or about 30% of the time. A later analysis by the authors found several of the most significant clusters apparently linked to common viral pathogens.

Per the germline V gene, CDR1 is MNHEY and CDR2 is SMNVEV (reference sequence). With 2 bases removed from V and 6 bases from J, the gap between germline ends came to 19 bases. This CDR3 comprises 16 residues. With 60 Vbeta and 13 Jbeta primers, the PCR was carried out. Sequencing used immunoSEQ multiplex PCR; TCRdb keeps in-frame clones, though not all of them. The table lists some 150,000 clones, 82% of them singletons, with 1.5% in the top ten. The sequenced sample was PBMCs. This clonotype was obtained from a male donor in good health and CMV-seronegative. The chain joins TRBV27 to TRBJ1-2; the D is unclear. The CDR3 sequence is CASSLRQALKSNGYTF. Here the CDR3 DNA reads TGTGCCAGCAGTTTAAGGCAGGCGTTAAAGTCTAATGGCTACACCTTC.